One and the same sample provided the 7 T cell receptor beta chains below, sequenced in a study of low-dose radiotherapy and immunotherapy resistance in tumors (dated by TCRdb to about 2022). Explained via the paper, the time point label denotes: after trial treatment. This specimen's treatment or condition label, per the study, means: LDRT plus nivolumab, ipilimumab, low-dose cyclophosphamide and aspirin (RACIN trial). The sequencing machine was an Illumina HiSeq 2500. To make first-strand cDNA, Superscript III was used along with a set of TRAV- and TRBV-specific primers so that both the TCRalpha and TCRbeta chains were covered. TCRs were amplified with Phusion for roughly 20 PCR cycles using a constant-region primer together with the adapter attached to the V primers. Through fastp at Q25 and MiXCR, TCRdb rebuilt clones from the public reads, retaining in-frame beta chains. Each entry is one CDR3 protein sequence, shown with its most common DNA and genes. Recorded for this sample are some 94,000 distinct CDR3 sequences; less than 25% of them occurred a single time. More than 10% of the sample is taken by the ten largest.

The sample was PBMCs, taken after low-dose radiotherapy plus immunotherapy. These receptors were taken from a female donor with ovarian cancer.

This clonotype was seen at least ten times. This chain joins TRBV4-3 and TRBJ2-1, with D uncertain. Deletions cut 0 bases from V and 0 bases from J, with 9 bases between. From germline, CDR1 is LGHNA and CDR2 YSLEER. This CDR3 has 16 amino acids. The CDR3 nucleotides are TGCGCCAGCAGCCAAGAAGCGAAGCTCTCCTACAATGAGCAGTTCTTC. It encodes CASSQEAKLSYNEQFF.

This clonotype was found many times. The CDR3 sequence is CASSGGDYEQYF. CDR3 coding DNA: TGTGCCAGTAGTGGCGGAGACTACGAGCAGTACTTC. The rearrangement joins TRBV19 to TRBJ2-7; the D is unclear. Germline V lookup: CDR1 LNHDA, CDR2 SQIVND (reference sequence). Trimming pared 5 bases from V and 3 bases from J, leaving 8 bases between. The CDR3 sequence is 12 residues long. Complete variable domain (other parts from reference TRBV19 and TRBJ2-7): DGGITQSPKYLFRKEGQNVTLSCEQNLNHDAMYWYRQDPGQGLRLIYYSQIVNDFQKGDIAEGYSVSREKKESFPLTVTSAQKNPTAFYLCASSGGDYEQYFGPGTRLTVT.

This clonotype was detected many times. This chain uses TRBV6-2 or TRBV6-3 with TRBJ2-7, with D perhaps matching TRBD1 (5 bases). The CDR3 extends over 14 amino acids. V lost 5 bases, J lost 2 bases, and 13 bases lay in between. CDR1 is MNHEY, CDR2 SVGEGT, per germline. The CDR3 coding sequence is TGTGCCAGCAGTGACAGACGGTTTCCCTACGAGCAGTACTTC. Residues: CASSDRRFPYEQYF.

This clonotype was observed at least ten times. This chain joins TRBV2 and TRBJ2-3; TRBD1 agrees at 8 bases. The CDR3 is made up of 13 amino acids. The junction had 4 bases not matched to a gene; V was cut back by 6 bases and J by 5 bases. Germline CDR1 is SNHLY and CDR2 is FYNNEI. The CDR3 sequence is CASRSRGRDTQYF. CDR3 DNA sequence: TGTGCCAGCAGATCCAGGGGGCGAGATACGCAGTATTTT.

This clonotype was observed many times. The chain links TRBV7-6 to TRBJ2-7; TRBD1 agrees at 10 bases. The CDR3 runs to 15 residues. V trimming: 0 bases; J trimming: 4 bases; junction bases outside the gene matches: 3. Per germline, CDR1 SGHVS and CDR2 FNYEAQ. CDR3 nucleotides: TGTGCCAGCAGCTTAGCGGGGACAGGGGAGTACGAGCAGTACTTC. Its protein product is CASSLAGTGEYEQYF.

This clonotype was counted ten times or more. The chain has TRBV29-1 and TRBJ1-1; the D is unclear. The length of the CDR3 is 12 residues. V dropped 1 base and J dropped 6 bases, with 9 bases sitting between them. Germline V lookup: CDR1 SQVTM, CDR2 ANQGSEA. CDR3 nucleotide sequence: TGCAGCGTTGAAGGTTTGGACGCTGAAGCTTTCTTT. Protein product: CSVEGLDAEAFF.

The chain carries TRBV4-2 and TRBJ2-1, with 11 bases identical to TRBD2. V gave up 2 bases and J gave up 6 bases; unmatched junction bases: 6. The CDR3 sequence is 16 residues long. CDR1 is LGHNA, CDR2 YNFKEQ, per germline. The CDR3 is CASSQLSGRAFNEQFF. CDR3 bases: TGTGCCAGCAGCCAACTTAGCGGGAGGGCCTTCAATGAGCAGTTCTTC.